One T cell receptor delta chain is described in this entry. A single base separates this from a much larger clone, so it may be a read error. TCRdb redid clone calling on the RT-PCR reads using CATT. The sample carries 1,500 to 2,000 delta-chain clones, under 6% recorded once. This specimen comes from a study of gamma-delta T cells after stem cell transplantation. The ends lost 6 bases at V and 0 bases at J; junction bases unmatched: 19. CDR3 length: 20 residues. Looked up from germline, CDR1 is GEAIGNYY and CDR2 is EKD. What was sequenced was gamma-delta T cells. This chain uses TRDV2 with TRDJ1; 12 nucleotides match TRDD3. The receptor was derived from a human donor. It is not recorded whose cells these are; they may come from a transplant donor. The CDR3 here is CACFPILLGDTESYTDKLIF. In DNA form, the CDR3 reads TGTGCCTGTTTCCCGATATTACTGGGGGATACCGAATCGTACACCGATAAACTCATCTTT.